Following are 24 T cell receptor beta chains from one sample sequenced in a study of blood T cell repertoires in COVID-19. Sequencing used immunoSEQ multiplex PCR; TCRdb keeps in-frame clones, though not all of them. Of around 70,000 clones listed, about nine tenths are singletons. The sample taken for sequencing was peripheral blood. These receptors all come from a woman aged 80 or older with active or convalescent COVID-19.

The chain couples TRBV24-1 to TRBJ1-3; D is undetermined. Germline assignment: CDR1 KGHDR and CDR2 SFDVKD. CDR3 length: 16 residues. The V end was cut by 7 bases, the J end by 0 bases, with 15 bases between. The CDR3, as DNA: TGTGCCACCAGACGAAGAGAGAAAGCCTCTGGAAACACCATATATTTT. This sequence encodes CATRRREKASGNTIYF.

The chain links TRBV29-1 to TRBJ2-1; 9 bases fit TRBD2. Trimming at V came to 4 bases and at J to 2 bases, leaving 0 bases not matched to a gene. CDR3 size: 13 residues. Germline lookup yields CDR1 SQVTM and CDR2 ANQGSEA. Written as DNA, the CDR3 is TGCAGCGTTGCTAGCGGGACCTACAATGAGCAGTTCTTC. Translated: CSVASGTYNEQFF.

V gene TRBV7-2 combines with J gene TRBJ2-5; 11 bases match TRBD2. The V gene end was trimmed by 4 bases and the J gene end by 14 bases; junction bases not matched to a gene: 12. From germline, CDR1 is SGHTA and CDR2 FQGNSA. The CDR3 length is 14 residues. The CDR3 region has the DNA TGTGCCAGCAGCTCACGGCTAGCGGGGGGCCCCCCATACTTC. Amino acids: CASSSRLAGGPPYF.

The chain uses TRBV3-1 (or the pseudogene TRBV3-2) and TRBJ1-1; D ambiguous. Trimming removed 6 bases from V and 1 base from J, with 12 bases in between. This CDR3 has 14 amino acids. From germline, CDR1 is LGHDT and CDR2 YNNKEL (reference sequence). CDR3 DNA: TGTGCCAGCAGTAAAACAGTCCGGAACACTGAAGCTTTCTTT. This codes for CASSKTVRNTEAFF.

V is TRBV27 and J is TRBJ1-2; D not certain. Trimming shortened V by 10 bases and J by 3 bases, and 27 bases separated the two germline ends. Germline V gene data show CDR1 as MNHEY and CDR2 as SMNVEV (reference sequence). The CDR3 has 17 residues. CDR3 coding DNA: TGTGCCACCTCCCGGGAGGCAGGCGGAGTGTTAGACTATGGCTACACCTTC. Amino acids: CATSREAGGVLDYGYTF.

The V call is TRBV5-1, the J call TRBJ1-2, with a tentative D call TRBD1 (6 bases). V was shortened by 4 bases and J by 1 base, with 11 bases between the two germline ends. CDR1 is SGHRS, CDR2 YFSETQ, per germline. The CDR3 sequence is 14 residues long. Here the CDR3 reads CASSLDSLNYGYTF. In nucleotides, the CDR3 is TGCGCCAGCAGCCTGGACAGCCTTAACTATGGCTACACCTTC.

The chain couples TRBV2 to TRBJ2-6, with D hard to call. V lost 4 bases, J lost 5 bases, and 9 bases lay in between. Germline lookup yields CDR1 SNHLY and CDR2 FYNNEI. The CDR3 spans 14 residues. The CDR3 loop is CASSGQLRANVLTF. CDR3 sequence (DNA): TGTGCCAGCAGTGGACAACTTAGGGCCAACGTCCTGACTTTC.

The chain employs TRBV6-1 and TRBJ1-2, with D possibly TRBD1 on 5 matching bases. The CDR3 has 13 residues. The germline V gene has CDR1 MNHNS and CDR2 SASEGT. Deletions cut 2 bases from V and 2 bases from J, with 6 bases between. The CDR3 loop reads CASSEWGNYGYTF. CDR3 DNA: TGTGCCAGCAGTGAATGGGGCAACTATGGCTACACCTTC.

J is TRBJ1-1 and V is TRBV19; no clear D gene. V lost 6 bases and J lost 1, with 9 bases in between. CDR1 and CDR2 from the germline V gene are LNHDA and SQIVND (reference sequence). The CDR3 is 13 amino acids. CDR3: CASSWAKNTEAFF. CDR3 nucleotide sequence: TGTGCCAGTAGCTGGGCCAAGAACACTGAAGCTTTCTTT.

The chain employs TRBV4-3 and TRBJ2-2; D may be TRBD2 (6 bases). This CDR3 is 14 amino acids long. Germline V gene data show CDR1 as LGHNA and CDR2 as YSLEER. Trimming removed 4 bases from V and 4 bases from J, with 10 bases in between. In DNA, the CDR3 is TGCGCCAGCAGCCTGCGGAGGGGCACCGGGGAGCTGTTTTTT. Translating it yields CASSLRRGTGELFF.

The chain combines TRBV12-5 with TRBJ2-2; 8 bases agree with TRBD2. This CDR3 is 17 amino acids long. J was trimmed by 5 bases and V by 7 bases; bases with no gene match: 15. Germline loops: CDR1 LGHNT, CDR2 FRNRAP. This CDR3 reads CASAPINGGAGTGELFF. The CDR3 DNA is TGTGCTAGTGCCCCCATTAACGGGGGGGCCGGTACCGGGGAGCTGTTTTTT.

This chain links TRBV7-6 with TRBJ2-2, with 7 bases lining up with TRBD1. The CDR3 has 16 residues. V dropped 2 bases and J dropped 7; count of bases not matched to a gene: 10. The germline V gene has CDR1 SGHVS and CDR2 FNYEAQ. Here the CDR3 DNA reads TGTGCCAGCAGCTTAAGGTTCGGGGACAGAGGCGGGGAGCTGTTTTTT. Translated, it gives CASSLRFGDRGGELFF.

This rearrangement joins TRBV20-1 to TRBJ1-5; 10 positions match TRBD1. The CDR3 sequence is 16 residues long. V gave up 3 bases and J gave up 0 bases; unmatched junction bases: 5. Germline V gene lookup returns CDR1 DFQATT and CDR2 SNEGSKA (reference sequence). The CDR3 here is CSASRDRGLSNQPQHF. The DNA of the CDR3 is TGCAGTGCTAGTCGGGACAGGGGCCTTAGCAATCAGCCCCAGCATTTT.

This clone was counted only a few times. V is TRBV4-1 and J is TRBJ2-7, with D possibly matching TRBD2 (5 bases). The germline CDR1 and CDR2 sequences are MGHRA and YSYEKL. V was shortened by 3 bases and J by 3 bases, with 15 bases between the two germline ends. The CDR3 has 15 residues. CDR3 DNA: TGCGCCAGCAGCCAGGGAGAGCCCAGCTTCTACGAGCAGTACTTC. This codes for CASSQGEPSFYEQYF.

This chain links TRBV6-2 or TRBV6-3 with TRBJ2-3; D is unresolved. Germline lookup yields CDR1 MNHEY and CDR2 SVGEGT. This CDR3 comprises 14 residues. The V gene lost 1 base and the J gene lost 4 bases, with 9 bases spanning the gap. The CDR3 region is CASSYFLRADTQYF. DNA for the CDR3: TGTGCCAGCAGTTACTTTCTCCGGGCAGATACGCAGTATTTT.

The gene calls are TRBV19 and TRBJ1-2; D is unresolved. Germline CDR1 and CDR2: LNHDA and SQIVND (reference sequence). Trimming stripped 2 bases from V and 4 bases from J, with 8 bases between. The CDR3 is 13 residues long. DNA for the CDR3: TGTGCCAGTAGTATAAATGGAGGCTATGGCTACACCTTC. Encoded protein: CASSINGGYGYTF.

The chain joins TRBV7-2 to TRBJ2-6; D remains ambiguous. The CDR3 is made up of 14 amino acids. Per the germline V gene, CDR1 is SGHTA and CDR2 is FQGNSA. Trimming took off 5 bases at V and 1 base at J, with 6 bases between the two ends. The CDR3 coding sequence is TGTGCCAGCAGCCCTTCGTCTGGGGCCAACGTCCTGACTTTC. Translating gives CASSPSSGANVLTF.

J is TRBJ2-7 and V is TRBV6-4; 7 positions match TRBD2. The V segment lost 5 bases and the J segment 3 bases; nucleotides outside the gene matches: 13. Germline V CDR1 and CDR2: MRHNA, SNTAGT. The CDR3 is 16 residues long. The DNA of the CDR3 is TGTGCCAGCAGTCGGGAAGGGAGGGATGAGGTCTACGAGCAGTACTTC. It is translated as CASSREGRDEVYEQYF.

J is TRBJ2-7 and V is TRBV6-1, with 9 positions matching TRBD2. Germline-derived CDR1 and CDR2 are MNHNS and SASEGT. After removal of 2 bases from V and 1 base from J, the junction contained 3 bases not matched to a gene. This CDR3 is built from 15 residues. The CDR3 reads CASSESGGQSYEQYF. DNA of the CDR3: TGTGCCAGCAGTGAAAGCGGGGGGCAATCCTACGAGCAGTACTTC.

This rearrangement joins TRBV9 to TRBJ2-5; D gene unclear. The CDR3 extends over 14 amino acids. The germline CDR1 and CDR2 sequences are SGDLS and YYNGEE. Trimming left V 4 bases short and J 4 bases short, with 14 bases between. The DNA of the CDR3 is TGTGCCAGCAGCCCCACCAGGTTGGGAGAGACCCAGTACTTC. It translates to CASSPTRLGETQYF.

V is TRBV28 and J is TRBJ1-2; TRBD1 aligns across 8 bases. Germline values: CDR1 MDHEN, CDR2 SYDVKM. V lost 6 bases, J lost 4 bases, and 7 bases stayed unmatched. The CDR3 covers 14 residues. The CDR3 sequence: CASSFDRGPYGYTF. The CDR3 DNA follows: TGTGCCAGCAGCTTCGACAGGGGCCCCTATGGCTACACCTTC.

This clone appeared once. V usage is TRBV7-8 and J usage is TRBJ1-2, with TRBD1 matching 9 bases. This CDR3 is built from 21 residues. The V and J ends lost 2 bases and 8 bases, in that order; junction bases with no gene match: 27. CDR1 and CDR2 from the germline V gene are SGHVS and FQNEAQ. Here the CDR3 reads CASSLNSRGFLTLPGTGGYTF. The CDR3 nucleotides are TGTGCCAGCAGCTTAAACTCGCGGGGGTTTCTTACGTTGCCGGGGACAGGGGGCTACACCTTC.

The genes are TRBV19 and TRBJ1-1; no clear D. Per the germline V gene, CDR1 is LNHDA and CDR2 is SQIVND (reference sequence). This CDR3 contains 13 residues. The germline V and J ends were trimmed by 5 bases and 11 bases, with 18 bases remaining between them. The CDR3 reads CASSPTDFPRAFF. CDR3 sequence (DNA): TGTGCCAGTAGTCCCACGGACTTCCCACGGGCTTTCTTT.

This rearrangement joins TRBV3-1 (or the pseudogene TRBV3-2) to TRBJ2-3; D is possibly TRBD2 (5 bases). V lost 4 bases to trimming and J lost 1 base, with 12 bases between them. The CDR3 has 15 residues. CDR1 is LGHDT and CDR2 is YNNKEL in the germline V gene (reference sequence). The CDR3 loop reads CASSPNGVGTDTQYF. DNA for the CDR3: TGTGCCAGCAGCCCTAACGGGGTGGGCACAGATACGCAGTATTTT.